Each of the 10 T cell receptor beta chains below was sequenced from the same sample in a study of Ad26.COV2.S vaccination and SARS-CoV-2 variants. Using immunoSEQ multiplex PCR, the repertoire was profiled, and TCRdb retains in-frame clones only, with some absent. Altogether about 470,000 clones are present, less than 95% being singletons, with the ten largest covering about 4.1%. Treatment given: 15 to 20 received Ad26.COV2.S at low or high dose, single or two shots; 5 received placebo; per-sample allocation not given. Day 63 following the first vaccine or placebo injection was when the samples were taken. The sequences come from peripheral blood, collected in a trial of Ad26.COV2.S vaccine versus placebo. These receptors were taken from a person aged 18 to 65 who received the Ad26.COV2.S COVID-19 vaccine or a placebo.

The CDR3 reads CASSLVAGRETYEQYF. CDR3 sequence (DNA): TGCGCCAGCAGCTTGGTGGCAGGGAGGGAAACCTACGAGCAGTACTTC. J is TRBJ2-7 and V is TRBV5-1, with TRBD2 matching 7 bases. In germline, CDR1 is SGHRS, CDR2 YFSETQ. After removal of 0 bases from V and 2 bases from J, the junction contained 8 bases not matched to a gene. CDR3 length equals 16 residues.

This chain connects TRBV30 to TRBJ1-3; TRBD1 is a possible D gene (6 bases). This CDR3 has 12 residues. The germline V gene has CDR1 GTSNPN and CDR2 SVGIG (reference sequence). Trimming pared 3 bases from V and 11 bases from J, leaving 14 bases between. The CDR3 bases are TGTGCCTGGAGCCCTCCCGGGGGCCCCATATATTTT. It is translated as CAWSPPGGPIYF. Based on the CDR3 plus reference TRBV30 and TRBJ1-3, the full variable domain is SQTIHQWPATLVQPVGSPLSLECTVEGTSNPNLYWYRQAAGRGLQLLFYSVGIGQISSEVPQNLSASRPQDRQFILSSKKLLLSDSGFYLCAWSPPGGPIYFGEGSWLTVV.

The J gene is TRBJ2-1, the V gene TRBV4-2; TRBD2 matches 10 bases. Germline V gives CDR1 LGHNA, CDR2 YNFKEQ. The trim removed 0 bases at V and 7 bases at J, leaving 15 bases unmatched. This CDR3 is 19 amino acids long. The CDR3 region is CASSQEGLVSGRAGNEQFF. The CDR3 DNA is TGTGCCAGCAGCCAAGAGGGTTTGGTGAGCGGGAGGGCCGGTAATGAGCAGTTCTTC.

The gene calls are TRBV10-3 and TRBJ2-5; no reliable D call. From germline, CDR1 is ENHRY and CDR2 SYGVKD. The CDR3 spans 16 residues. The V gene lost 6 bases and the J gene lost 5 bases, with 22 bases spanning the gap. The chain's CDR3 is CAIRSGRFEVRETQYF. The CDR3, as DNA: TGTGCCATCAGGTCGGGCAGGTTTGAGGTCCGGGAGACCCAGTACTTC.

The genes are TRBV5-1 and TRBJ1-3; TRBD1 matches at 8 bases. After removal of 4 bases from V and 4 bases from J, the junction contained 4 bases not matched to a gene. This CDR3 is 14 amino acids long. CDR1 SGHRS and CDR2 YFSETQ come from the germline V gene. The DNA for the CDR3 is TGCGCCAGCAGCGTCGACAGGGGAGGAAACACCATATATTTT. This translates into CASSVDRGGNTIYF.

This clone was seen just once. CDR3 DNA: TGTGCCAGCAGCTTGACTAGCTACGAGCAGTACTTC. It codes for CASSLTSYEQYF. The rearrangement joins TRBV5-6 to TRBJ2-7; D possibly corresponds to TRBD2 (5 bases). Germline assignment: CDR1 SGHDT and CDR2 YYEEEE. This CDR3 has 12 amino acids. Trimming shortened V by 1 base and J by 3 bases, and 5 bases separated the two germline ends.

The chain recombines TRBV7-2 with TRBJ2-1; D might be TRBD2 (6 bases). The germline V gene encodes CDR1 SGHTA and CDR2 FQGNSA. Trimming stripped 6 bases from V and 5 bases from J, with 14 bases between. The CDR3 contains 14 residues. CDR3 sequence (DNA): TGTGCCAGCAGAACCACCCTAGCGAACAATGAGCAGTTCTTC. Protein sequence: CASRTTLANNEQFF.

The chain combines TRBV9 with TRBJ2-7; TRBD2 might be the D (5 bases). Germline CDR1 reads SGDLS; CDR2 reads YYNGEE. V was pared by 0 bases and J by 0 bases, with 10 bases between. The CDR3 spans 15 residues. The CDR3 DNA reads TGTGCCAGCAGCGTAGAAAGCGGATCCTCCTACGAGCAGTACTTC. Protein product: CASSVESGSSYEQYF.

Only a few counts were recorded for this clone. An end of the junction does not agree with germline; a read error may underlie this. This chain joins TRBV7-8 and TRBJ2-1, with D perhaps matching TRBD1 (5 bases). Germline CDR1 is SGHVS and CDR2 is FQNEAQ. This CDR3 region has 12 residues. The CDR3 DNA follows: TGTGCCAGCAGCCGAAGCGACAGATACATGGTCTTC. Its protein is CASSRSDRYMVF.

This chain joins TRBV4-3 and TRBJ2-3; tentatively, D is TRBD1 or TRBD2 (5 bases each). V lost 0 bases, J lost 4 bases, and 17 bases lay in between. CDR1 and CDR2 (germline): LGHNA, YSLEER. The CDR3 totals 17 residues. As DNA, the CDR3 is TGCGCCAGCAGCCAAGATGGGGCCCCAGGAGGTCCAGATACGCAGTATTTT. It is translated as CASSQDGAPGGPDTQYF.